This T cell receptor beta chain emerged from a study of T-cell reconstitution after alpha-beta-depleted transplantation in children (dated by TCRdb to the mid-2010s). General notes on the study: The study quantitatively tracked T-cell immune reconstitution after TCRalphabeta/CD19-depleted allogeneic hematopoietic cell transplantation in children using TCR repertoire profiling.

The sample's treatment or condition, from its label and the paper: allogeneic hematopoietic cell transplantation with graft depleted of TCRalphabeta T cells and CD19 B cells. The transplant recipients were children given TCRalphabeta/CD19-depleted allogeneic hematopoietic cell grafts. V and J are truncated by 3 bases and 1 base respectively, leaving an intervening sequence of 12 bases. Reading from cysteine to phenylalanine, the CDR3 counts 16 amino acids. Only the CDR3 part of the read is kept: 48 bases, read in frame from the first base. From the germline V gene, CDR1 is ENHRY and CDR2 is SYGVKD. Results and caveats for the whole study, not just this receptor: In some patients, high TCRbeta diversity at day 60 was attributed to recipient T cells and intrathymic progenitors that had survived conditioning. Over the following months the frequencies of hyperexpanded clones went down, and after one year T-cell counts and TCRbeta diversity were mostly credited to newly produced T cells. The apparently early alphabetaT-cell count recovery about two months after transplant was reportedly dependent on only several hundred rapidly expanded clones derived from non-depleted graft cells.

The library relied on PCR. The sequencing machine was an Illumina HiSeq 2500. Molecular barcoding was employed in the preparation of TCR libraries, with unique molecular identifiers being used to normalize TCRbeta repertoire quantification. TCRdb trimmed public reads at Q25 via fastp, called clones via MiXCR and kept in-frame beta chains. Every CDR3 protein is listed once, alongside the most common genes and DNA of its rows. The table for this sample lists 500,000 to 650,000 distinct CDR3 sequences; under 15% of them were counted only once. The ten most abundant clones make up about 2% of the sample. A few counts support this clonotype. It has no known antigen specificity. No base quality information exists; no much larger clone differs at one position.

The clonotype comes from a male patient between 10 and 17 years old who had a stem cell transplant for acute myeloid leukemia, so the T cells may come from the graft donor. This sequence uses TRBV10-3 and TRBJ2-2, and the D gene may be TRBD1, 5 bases matching. This material consisted of PBMCs, mostly from graft donor cells, taken 360 days after TCRalphabeta/CD19-depleted stem cell transplant. The CDR3 region has the sequence CAISDLARGNTGELFF. The nucleotide sequence is given as TGTGCCATCAGTGATCTGGCTAGGGGGAACACCGGGGAGCTGTTTTTT.